This entry is about one T cell receptor (beta chain). The target antigen is unknown. TCRdb's table, derived via immunoSEQ multiplex PCR, lists solely in-frame clones and lacks some. The data contain more than 150,000 clones, more than 75% of them seen just once; the ten biggest clones take up about 24%. This record belongs to a study of T cell responses to AZD1222 COVID-19 vaccine. CDR3 length: 13 residues. V was clipped by 6 bases and J by 6 bases, with 12 bases between them. Study outcomes and limitations: Of spike-specific TCRs, nearly half reportedly target regions left unmutated in variants. Most donors were white British, females outnumbered males, and clonal diversity was possibly underestimated. Two AZD1222 administrations were followed by greater Spike-specific TCR breadth and depth.

The receptor was derived from an adult who received the AZD1222 COVID-19 vaccine. This chain links TRBV12-3 or TRBV12-4 with TRBJ2-1; possible D gene TRBD1, 6 bases. Sequencing used peripheral blood, obtained 28 days after the second AZD1222 dose. The DNA for the CDR3 is TGTGCCAGCAGACCACAGGGATTCAATGAGCAGTTCTTC. Amino acids: CASRPQGFNEQFF.